These 18 T cell receptor beta chains were all obtained from the same sample, sequenced in a study of response to subunit inactivated influenza vaccine. TCRdb analysed the RT-PCR reads with MiXCR anew, one entry per CDR3 protein. The sample contains about 500,000 distinct CDR3 sequences, under 15% of which appear only once. The material was PBMCs from blood, obtained roughly 47 days after vaccination. The source of these receptors is a man in his fifties who received an inactivated influenza vaccine.

This clonotype has more than one count but fewer than ten. The V and J genes are TRBV27 and TRBJ2-5, with TRBD2 as a possible D gene (5 bases). The CDR3 is 13 residues long. V was trimmed by 5 bases and J by 4 bases, leaving 11 bases between them. Germline V lookup: CDR1 MNHEY, CDR2 SMNVEV (reference sequence). The CDR3 coding sequence is TGTGCCAGCAGTGAGGGTTATAGAGAGACCCAGTACTTC. This codes for CASSEGYRETQYF.

This chain connects TRBV7-2 to TRBJ1-2; D possibly corresponds to TRBD1 (6 bases). Germline V lookup: CDR1 SGHTA, CDR2 FQGNSA. Trimming cost V 5 bases and J 2 bases, with 12 bases left between them. This CDR3 contains 14 residues. In nucleotides, the CDR3 is TGTGCCAGCAGCCCAAATACAGGGAACTATGGCTACACCTTC. This encodes CASSPNTGNYGYTF. The variable domain in full, completed from reference TRBV7-2 and TRBJ1-2, reads GAGVSQSPSNKVTEKGKDVELRCDPISGHTALYWYRQSLGQGLEFLIYFQGNSAPDKSGLPSDRFSAERTGGSVSTLTIQRTQQEDSAVYLCASSPNTGNYGYTFGSGTRLTVV.

The rearrangement uses TRBV20-1 and TRBJ1-3; 9 bases match TRBD1. Germline CDR1 DFQATT, CDR2 SNEGSKA (reference sequence). This CDR3 has 13 residues. V was clipped by 6 bases and J by 4 bases; unmatched bases: 4. CDR3 region: CSAKTGGGNTIYF. For the CDR3, the DNA is TGCAGTGCCAAGACAGGGGGGGGAAACACCATATATTTT.

This clonotype was found many times. The chain recombines TRBV12-3 or TRBV12-4 with TRBJ2-3; the D is unclear. This CDR3 is built from 14 residues. V was pared by 7 bases and J by 0 bases, with 11 bases between. The CDR3 DNA follows: TGTGCCAGCAAGAGGCCAGCTAGCACAGATACGCAGTATTTT. This gives the protein CASKRPASTDTQYF.

This clonotype was detected ten times or more. The CDR3 DNA reads TGTGCCAGCAGCAGAGGACAGGACTACGAGCAGTACTTC. Amino acids: CASSRGQDYEQYF. The rearrangement links TRBV7-9 to TRBJ2-7, with 7 nucleotides matching TRBD1. Germline CDR1 is SEHNR and CDR2 is FQNEAQ (reference sequence). There are 13 residues in the CDR3. V shed 5 bases, J shed 3 bases, and the junction held 4 bases outside the gene matches.

This clonotype was observed at least ten times. V usage is TRBV6-5 and J usage is TRBJ2-2; 7 bases agree with TRBD2. Germline V gives CDR1 MNHEY, CDR2 SVGAGI. The CDR3 length is 17 residues. V shed 3 bases and J 7 bases; nucleotides not matched to a gene: 14. The DNA of the CDR3 is TGTGCCAGCAGTTATTTGGCGAGCGGGGAGGCCAACGGGGAGCTGTTTTTT. This gives the protein CASSYLASGEANGELFF.

This clonotype was found a few times. The chain employs TRBV12-3 or TRBV12-4 and TRBJ2-2; D is perhaps TRBD1 (5 bases). Trimming took 7 bases from V and 0 from J, leaving 15 bases between them. The CDR3 has 16 residues. The CDR3 spells CASTLMGHANTGELFF. Here the CDR3 DNA reads TGTGCCAGCACCCTTATGGGGCACGCGAACACCGGGGAGCTGTTTTTT.

This clonotype showed up many times. This chain uses TRBV7-9 with TRBJ2-5; weak D call: TRBD2 (5 bases). This CDR3 has 15 residues. With 1 base removed from V and 2 bases from J, the gap between germline ends came to 11 bases. In germline, CDR1 is SEHNR, CDR2 FQNEAQ (reference sequence). The CDR3: CASSLDGAAQETQYF. DNA for the CDR3: TGTGCCAGCAGCTTAGATGGAGCGGCTCAAGAGACCCAGTACTTC.

This clonotype came up a few times. The chain links TRBV5-1 to TRBJ2-7; 11 bases line up with TRBD2. The CDR3 totals 16 residues. The V segment lost 2 bases and the J segment 2 bases; nucleotides outside the gene matches: 6. Germline lookup yields CDR1 SGHRS and CDR2 YFSETQ. CDR3 nucleotides: TGCGCCAGCAGCTTAGGACTAGCGGGCTCGACCTACGAGCAGTACTTC. It specifies CASSLGLAGSTYEQYF.

This clonotype has more than one count but fewer than ten. The rearrangement links TRBV24-1 to TRBJ2-5; 9 bases are a match to TRBD1. J lost 5 bases, V lost 7 bases, and 7 bases had no gene match. Germline assignment: CDR1 KGHDR and CDR2 SFDVKD. CDR3 length: 14 residues. CDR3 sequence reads: CATSRDREGETQYF. CDR3 nucleotides: TGTGCCACCAGCAGGGACAGGGAGGGGGAGACCCAGTACTTC.

The rearrangement joins TRBV4-3 to TRBJ2-2; the match to TRBD2 covers 7 bases. The CDR3 has 16 amino acids. After removal of 0 bases from V and 4 bases from J, the junction contained 5 bases not matched to a gene. From germline, CDR1 is LGHNA and CDR2 YSLEER. The CDR3 region has the DNA TGCGCCAGCAGCCAAGAATCCCTAGCGGTCACCGGGGAGCTGTTTTTT. Amino acids: CASSQESLAVTGELFF.

The rearrangement links TRBV6-5 to TRBJ2-2; 11 nucleotides align to TRBD1. Germline V gene data show CDR1 as MNHEY and CDR2 as SVGAGI. Losses at the gene ends were 2 bases for V and 4 bases for J; bases not matched to a gene: 6. The length of the CDR3 is 17 residues. DNA of the CDR3: TGTGCCAGCAGTTACAGCCCGGGACAGGGGGTCACCGGGGAGCTGTTTTTT. It specifies CASSYSPGQGVTGELFF.

J is TRBJ1-6 and V is TRBV27; maybe TRBD1 (6 bases). Germline lookup yields CDR1 MNHEY and CDR2 SMNVEV (reference sequence). V gave up 2 bases and J gave up 10 bases, with 12 bases separating them. CDR3 length: 14 amino acids. The CDR3 is CASSLGQGHSPLHF. Written as DNA, the CDR3 is TGTGCCAGCAGTTTAGGCCAGGGGCACTCACCCCTCCACTTT.

The CDR3 protein is CASTFNESIQETQYF. The CDR3 DNA is TGCGCCAGCACATTCAACGAGAGTATCCAAGAGACCCAGTACTTC. The gene calls are TRBV5-1 and TRBJ2-5; D gene uncertain. Germline CDR1 and CDR2: SGHRS and YFSETQ. V lost 6 bases to trimming and J lost 1 base, with 16 bases between them. There are 15 residues in the CDR3.

This clonotype was counted a few times. The chain combines TRBV5-6 with TRBJ2-7; 9 nucleotides agree with TRBD1. The J segment lost 0 bases and the V segment lost 1 base, leaving 11 bases of the junction unmatched. The CDR3 has 18 residues. The V gene's germline CDR1 is SGHDT and CDR2 YYEEEE. The CDR3 nucleotides are TGTGCCAGCAGCTTGCTGGGACAGGGCGATAGGAGCTCCTACGAGCAGTACTTC. This translates into CASSLLGQGDRSSYEQYF.

The chain couples TRBV30 to TRBJ1-5, with 8 nucleotides matching TRBD1. CDR1 and CDR2 from the germline V gene are GTSNPN and SVGIG (reference sequence). Unmatched junction bases numbered 0, after V lost 1 base and J lost 1 base. This CDR3 has 14 residues. The CDR3 DNA sequence: TGTGCCTGGAGTGGGACAGGGAGCAATCAGCCCCAGCATTTT. This translates into CAWSGTGSNQPQHF.

A few counts support this clonotype. The rearrangement links TRBV7-2 to TRBJ2-1; D gene unclear. CDR1 and CDR2 from the germline V gene are SGHTA and FQGNSA. This CDR3 has 14 residues. V lost 3 bases and J 6 bases, leaving 12 bases between the germline ends. This CDR3 is CASSFPLLANEQFF. In DNA, the CDR3 is TGTGCCAGCAGCTTCCCCCTTCTCGCCAATGAGCAGTTCTTC.

This clonotype was observed a handful of times. The rearrangement uses TRBV2 and TRBJ1-4; D might be TRBD1 (5 bases). The CDR3 runs to 15 residues. With 4 bases removed from V and 8 bases from J, the gap between germline ends came to 17 bases. From germline, CDR1 is SNHLY and CDR2 FYNNEI. CDR3 sequence (DNA): TGTGCCAGCAGTGTTTCCTCAGGGAGTGGAGAAAAACTGTTTTTT. Its protein is CASSVSSGSGEKLFF.